This T cell receptor beta chain came from a study of cytomegalovirus exposure and HLA in healthy donors. The study, taken as a whole, reports: In the approximately 120 validation repertoires, a later analysis found that first-cohort TCR clusters tended to co-occur.

Looked up from germline, CDR1 is SEHNR and CDR2 is FQNEAQ (reference sequence). This CDR3 has 14 residues. The V end lost 5 bases, the J end lost 4 bases, and 15 bases lay between the germline ends. About this clone: The antigen is undetermined.

Libraries were prepared by immunoSEQ multiplex PCR; TCRdb keeps only in-frame clonotypes and omits some of them. The repertoire holds roughly 140,000 clones, with roughly 89% as singletons. The chain has TRBV7-9 and TRBJ2-7; the D gene is possibly TRBD2 (6 bases). Sequencing used PBMCs. The clonotype comes from a woman aged 18-30 years in good health and CMV-seropositive. The DNA of the CDR3 is TGTGCCAGCAGCCGACCGGGACTGGGGTACGAGCAGTACTTC. Translating gives CASSRPGLGYEQYF.